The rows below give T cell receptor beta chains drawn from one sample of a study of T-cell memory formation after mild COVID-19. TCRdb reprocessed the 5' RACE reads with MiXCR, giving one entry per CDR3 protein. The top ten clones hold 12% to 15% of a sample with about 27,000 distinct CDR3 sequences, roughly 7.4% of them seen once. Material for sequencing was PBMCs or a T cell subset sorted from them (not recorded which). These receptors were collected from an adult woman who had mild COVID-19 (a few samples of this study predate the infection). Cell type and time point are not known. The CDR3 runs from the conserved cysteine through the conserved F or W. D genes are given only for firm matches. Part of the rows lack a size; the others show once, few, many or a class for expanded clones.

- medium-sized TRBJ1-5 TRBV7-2 CASSLRGNQPQHF TGTGCCAGCAGCTTAAGGGGCAATCAGCCCCAGCATTTT
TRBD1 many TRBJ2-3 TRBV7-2 CASSSDRGGTDTQYF TGTGCCAGCAGCTCCGACAGGGGTGGCACAGATACGCAGTATTTT
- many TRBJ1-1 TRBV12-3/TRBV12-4 CASSLVIGVNTEAFF TGTGCCAGCAGTTTAGTGATCGGAGTTAACACTGAAGCTTTCTTT
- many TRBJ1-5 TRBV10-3 CAISGPGDSNQPQHF TGTGCCATCAGTGGACCAGGGGATAGCAATCAGCCCCAGCATTTT
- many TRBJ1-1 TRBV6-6 CASTQGVMDTEAFF TGTGCCAGCACTCAAGGGGTGATGGACACTGAAGCTTTCTTT
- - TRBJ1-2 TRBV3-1 CASSLAYVGYVNYGYTF TGTGCCAGCAGCCTCGCGTACGTGGGGTACGTGAACTATGGCTACACCTTC
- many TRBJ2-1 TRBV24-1 CATAGAYNEQFF TGTGCCACCGCGGGGGCTTACAATGAGCAGTTCTTC
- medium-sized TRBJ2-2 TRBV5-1 CASSWVTGELFF TGCGCCAGCAGTTGGGTCACCGGGGAGCTGTTTTTT
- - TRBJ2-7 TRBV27 CASSLTRGSSGYEQYF TGTGCCAGCAGTTTAACGAGGGGGTCCTCGGGGTACGAGCAGTACTTC
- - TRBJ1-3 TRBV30 CAWGAGNPGNTIYF TGTGCCTGGGGGGCAGGGAACCCTGGAAACACCATATATTTT
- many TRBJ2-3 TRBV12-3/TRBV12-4 CAGPQAGPEGSTDTQYF TGTGCCGGACCCCAAGCCGGCCCCGAGGGGTCCACAGATACGCAGTATTTT
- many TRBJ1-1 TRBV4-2 CASSHLGSNTEAFF TGTGCCAGCAGCCACCTTGGTTCGAACACTGAAGCTTTCTTT
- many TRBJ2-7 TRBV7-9 CASSFASEQYF TGTGCCAGCAGCTTCGCTAGCGAGCAGTACTTC
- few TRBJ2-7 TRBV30 CAWSNLVPYEQYF TGTGCCTGGAGCAATTTAGTCCCCTACGAGCAGTACTTC
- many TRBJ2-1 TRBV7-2 CASSPRGGQTYNEQFF TGTGCCAGCAGCCCCCGTGGGGGGCAGACCTACAATGAGCAGTTCTTC
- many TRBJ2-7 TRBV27 CASRAGAFDTYEQYF TGTGCCAGCAGGGCAGGTGCCTTCGATACCTACGAGCAGTACTTC
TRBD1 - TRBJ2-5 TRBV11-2 CASSRSGQGPRETQYF TGTGCCAGCAGTAGGTCGGGACAGGGGCCCCGGGAGACCCAGTACTTC
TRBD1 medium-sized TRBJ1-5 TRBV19 CASSTDRGSTQPQHF TGTGCCAGTAGTACGGACAGGGGAAGTACTCAGCCCCAGCATTTT
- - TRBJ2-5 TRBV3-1 CASSQGYRDFGRETQYF TGTGCCAGCAGCCAAGGCTACAGGGATTTCGGGAGAGAGACCCAGTACTTC
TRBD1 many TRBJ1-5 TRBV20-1 CSAPGGGTGGNQPQHF TGCAGTGCCCCAGGTGGGGGTACAGGGGGCAATCAGCCCCAGCATTTT
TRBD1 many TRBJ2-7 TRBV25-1 CASIEEQGGSYEQYF TGTGCCAGCATCGAGGAACAGGGGGGTTCCTACGAGCAGTACTTC
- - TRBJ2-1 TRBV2 CASSDLIPAHEQFF TGTGCCAGCAGTGACCTTATCCCAGCCCATGAGCAGTTCTTC
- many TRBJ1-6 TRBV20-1 CSAVPLGLWGISPLHF TGCAGTGCTGTACCCCTGGGACTCTGGGGGATTTCACCCCTCCACTTT
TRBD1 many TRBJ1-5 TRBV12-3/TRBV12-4 CASSSGGAYQPQHF TGTGCCAGCAGTTCAGGGGGCGCGTATCAGCCCCAGCATTTT
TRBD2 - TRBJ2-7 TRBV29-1 CSVCRTSTGYEQYF TGCAGCGTTTGCAGGACTAGCACAGGCTACGAGCAGTACTTC
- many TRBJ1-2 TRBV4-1 CASSQLIGNGYTF TGCGCCAGCAGCCAACTCATCGGGAATGGCTACACCTTC
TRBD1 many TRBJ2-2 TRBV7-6 CASSSVPTGTGGRYTGELFF TGTGCCAGCAGCTCCGTCCCAACCGGGACAGGGGGCCGATACACCGGGGAGCTGTTTTTT
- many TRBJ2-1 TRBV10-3 CAISERTEQFF TGTGCCATCAGTGAGCGGACTGAGCAGTTCTTC
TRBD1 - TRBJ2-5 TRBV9 CASSVAGGGETQYF TGTGCCAGCAGCGTAGCAGGGGGCGGAGAGACCCAGTACTTC
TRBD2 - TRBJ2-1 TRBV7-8 CASTRTSGTDNAQFF TGTGCCAGCACAAGGACTAGCGGGACGGACAATGCGCAGTTCTTC
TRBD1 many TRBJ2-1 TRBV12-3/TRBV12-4 CASSSRQGYGFQRKGISYNEQFF TGTGCCAGCAGTTCACGACAGGGGTATGGCTTCCAAAGGAAGGGGATCTCCTACAATGAGCAGTTCTTC
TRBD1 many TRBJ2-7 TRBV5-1 CASSSRGQASSYEQYF TGCGCCAGCAGCTCGCGCGGACAGGCTTCCTCCTACGAGCAGTACTTC
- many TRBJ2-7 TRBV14 CASSSRRVDEQYF TGTGCCAGCAGTTCACGTAGGGTCGACGAGCAGTACTTC
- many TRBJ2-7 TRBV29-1 CSVEITEYEQYF TGCAGCGTTGAAATCACAGAGTACGAGCAGTACTTC
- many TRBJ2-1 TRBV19 CASSIDRGNEQFF TGTGCCAGTAGTATAGATCGGGGCAATGAGCAGTTCTTC
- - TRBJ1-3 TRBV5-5 CASSVGASGNTIYF TGTGCCAGCAGTGTGGGGGCTTCTGGAAACACCATATATTTT
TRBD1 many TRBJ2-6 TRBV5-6 CASSSSQWTGETGANVLTF TGTGCCAGCAGCTCTAGCCAATGGACAGGGGAGACTGGGGCCAACGTCCTGACTTTC